These 2 T cell receptor beta chains share one sample of origin, sequenced in a study of blood T cells in healthy people across ages. Through a sample-barcoded 5' primer and a J-beta primer mix, a second PCR was run for roughly 7 to 11 cycles. Each CDR3 protein is one row after TCRdb ran MiXCR on the 5' RACE reads. The table records 1,500,000 or so distinct CDR3 sequences, roughly 59% of them present only once. The source material was blood. Receptors originate from a man aged 18 to 30 in good health.

The rearrangement uses TRBV3-1 and TRBJ2-3; perhaps TRBD2 as D (6 bases). The V gene's germline CDR1 is LGHDT and CDR2 YNNKEL (reference sequence). This CDR3 spans 14 amino acids. V lost 3 bases and J 2 bases, leaving 9 bases between the germline ends. Written as DNA, the CDR3 is TGTGCCAGCAGCCAGACTAGGGTCACAGATACGCAGTATTTT. The encoded protein is CASSQTRVTDTQYF.

A single count supports this clonotype. The rearrangement uses TRBV7-9 and TRBJ1-1, with 9 bases that match TRBD1. Unmatched junction bases numbered 10, after V lost 5 bases and J lost 6 bases. Germline V lookup: CDR1 SEHNR, CDR2 FQNEAQ (reference sequence). The CDR3 has 15 residues. CDR3 sequence reads: CASSNHRGRYPEAFF. CDR3 DNA sequence: TGTGCCAGCAGCAACCACAGGGGGCGATATCCTGAAGCTTTCTTT. Filled out from reference TRBV7-9 and TRBJ1-1, the complete variable domain reads DTGVSQNPRHKITKRGQNVTFRCDPISEHNRLYWYRQTLGQGPEFLTYFQNEAQLEKSRLLSDRFSAERPKGSFSTLEIQRTEQGDSAMYLCASSNHRGRYPEAFFGQGTRLTVV.